Listed here is a single TCR beta chain. As yet, its antigen is unknown. The sample comes from a study of cytotoxic CD8 clonotypes in ibrutinib-treated CLL. Looking at the study overall: Enrolment comprised around 11 relapsed/refractory and over 14 treatment-naive patients; 17 to 18 were IGHV unmutated. Investigators reported approximately 25 partial and 2 complete responses; after median roughly 63 months, approximately 15 patients remained remitted and about 12 progressed. Broader study findings: Whereas clonality rose at ibrutinib response, it declined toward baseline at progression. Clonality measured at baseline exceeded age-matched healthy donors, tracking circulating CD8+ T-cell counts.

Repertoires were generated with immunoSEQ multiplex PCR, while TCRdb's copy carries only in-frame clones and drops some. In the table there are 90,000 to 100,000 clones, about 72% of which are singletons. The source was PBMCs, collected after 12 months of ibrutinib treatment. This receptor was identified in a human donor with chronic lymphocytic leukemia.

As DNA, the CDR3 is TGTGCTAGTGGTTTGGGGCTCTCTGGAAACACCATATATTTT. Protein sequence: CASGLGLSGNTIYF. The rearrangement uses TRBV12-5 and TRBJ1-3; D gene uncertain. CDR3 size: 14 residues. The ends were cut back, 1 base at V and 0 bases at J, with 4 bases in the middle. Germline V CDR1 and CDR2: LGHNT, FRNRAP.